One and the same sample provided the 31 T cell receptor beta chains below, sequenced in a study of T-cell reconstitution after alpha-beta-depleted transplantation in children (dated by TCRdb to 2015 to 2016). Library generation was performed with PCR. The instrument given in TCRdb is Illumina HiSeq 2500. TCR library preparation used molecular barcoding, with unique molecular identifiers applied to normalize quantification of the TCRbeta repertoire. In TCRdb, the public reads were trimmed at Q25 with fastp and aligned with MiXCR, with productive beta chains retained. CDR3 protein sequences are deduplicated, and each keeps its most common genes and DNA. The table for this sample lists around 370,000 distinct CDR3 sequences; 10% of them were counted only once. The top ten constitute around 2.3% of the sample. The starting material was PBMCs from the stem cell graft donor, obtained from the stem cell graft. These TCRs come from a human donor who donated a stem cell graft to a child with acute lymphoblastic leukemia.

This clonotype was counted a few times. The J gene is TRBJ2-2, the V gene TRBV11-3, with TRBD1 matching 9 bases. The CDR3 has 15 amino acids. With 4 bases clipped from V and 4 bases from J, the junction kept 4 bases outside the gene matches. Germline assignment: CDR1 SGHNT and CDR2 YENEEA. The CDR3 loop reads CASSSRTGVTGELFF. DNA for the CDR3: TGTGCCAGCAGCTCGAGGACAGGGGTCACCGGGGAGCTGTTTTTT.

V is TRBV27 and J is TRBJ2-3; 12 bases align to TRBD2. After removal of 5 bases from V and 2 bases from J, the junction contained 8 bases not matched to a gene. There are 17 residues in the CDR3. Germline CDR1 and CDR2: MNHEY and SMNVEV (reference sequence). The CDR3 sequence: CASSPQTSGGYTDTQYF. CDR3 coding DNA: TGTGCCAGCAGTCCTCAGACTAGCGGGGGTTACACAGATACGCAGTATTTT.

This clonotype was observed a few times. The CDR3 protein is CASSLTERAEEFGYTF. CDR3 bases: TGTGCCAGCAGCCTTACGGAGCGTGCCGAAGAATTTGGCTACACCTTC. This chain joins TRBV12-3 or TRBV12-4 and TRBJ1-2, with D uncertain. The CDR3 loop spans 16 amino acids. Deletions cut 6 bases from V and 7 bases from J, with 24 bases between.

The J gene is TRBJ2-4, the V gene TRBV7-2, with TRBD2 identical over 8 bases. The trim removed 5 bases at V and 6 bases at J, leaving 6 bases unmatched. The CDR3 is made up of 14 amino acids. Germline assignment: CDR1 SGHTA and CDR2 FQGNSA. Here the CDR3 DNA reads TGTGCCAGCAGCCGGGGGGGGAGGGGAAACATTCAGTACTTC. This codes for CASSRGGRGNIQYF. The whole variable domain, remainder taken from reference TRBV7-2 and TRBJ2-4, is GAGVSQSPSNKVTEKGKDVELRCDPISGHTALYWYRQSLGQGLEFLIYFQGNSAPDKSGLPSDRFSAERTGGSVSTLTIQRTQQEDSAVYLCASSRGGRGNIQYFGAGTRLSVL.

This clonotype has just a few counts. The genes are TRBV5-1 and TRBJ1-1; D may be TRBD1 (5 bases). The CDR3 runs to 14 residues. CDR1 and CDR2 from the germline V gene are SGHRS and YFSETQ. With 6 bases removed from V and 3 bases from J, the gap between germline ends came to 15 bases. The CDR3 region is CASTRDFSDTEAFF. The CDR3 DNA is TGCGCCAGCACCCGGGACTTTTCGGACACTGAAGCTTTCTTT.

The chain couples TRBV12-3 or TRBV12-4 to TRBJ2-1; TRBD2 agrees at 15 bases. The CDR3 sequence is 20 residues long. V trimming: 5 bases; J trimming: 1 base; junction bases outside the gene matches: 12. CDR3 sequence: CASSATTGTSGRKSYNEQFF. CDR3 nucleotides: TGTGCCAGCAGTGCGACGACCGGGACTAGCGGGAGGAAATCCTACAATGAGCAGTTCTTC.

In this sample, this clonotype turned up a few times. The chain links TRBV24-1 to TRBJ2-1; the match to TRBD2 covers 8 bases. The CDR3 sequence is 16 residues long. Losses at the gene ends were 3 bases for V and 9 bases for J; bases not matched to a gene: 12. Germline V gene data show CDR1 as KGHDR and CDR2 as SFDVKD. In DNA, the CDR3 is TGTGCCACCAGTGATGAGCGACTAGCGCTGAGGGGTGAGCAGTTCTTC. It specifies CATSDERLALRGEQFF.

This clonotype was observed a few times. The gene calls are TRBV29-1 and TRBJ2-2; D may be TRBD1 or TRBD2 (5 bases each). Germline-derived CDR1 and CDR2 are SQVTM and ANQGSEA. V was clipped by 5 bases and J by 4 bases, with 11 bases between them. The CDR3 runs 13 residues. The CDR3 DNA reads TGCAGCGTTACCTCGGGGACCACCGGGGAGCTGTTTTTT. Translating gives CSVTSGTTGELFF.

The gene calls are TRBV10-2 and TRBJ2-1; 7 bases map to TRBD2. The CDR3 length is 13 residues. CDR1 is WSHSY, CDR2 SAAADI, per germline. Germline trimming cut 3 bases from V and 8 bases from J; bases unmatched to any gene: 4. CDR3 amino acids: CASSDVAGDEQFF. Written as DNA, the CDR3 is TGCGCCAGCAGTGATGTCGCGGGAGATGAGCAGTTCTTC.

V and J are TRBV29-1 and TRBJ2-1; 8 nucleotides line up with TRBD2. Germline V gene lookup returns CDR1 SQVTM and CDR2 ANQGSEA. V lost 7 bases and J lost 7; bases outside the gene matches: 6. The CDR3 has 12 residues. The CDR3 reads CSGRGLVNEQFF. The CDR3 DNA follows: TGCAGCGGGCGGGGACTAGTGAATGAGCAGTTCTTC.

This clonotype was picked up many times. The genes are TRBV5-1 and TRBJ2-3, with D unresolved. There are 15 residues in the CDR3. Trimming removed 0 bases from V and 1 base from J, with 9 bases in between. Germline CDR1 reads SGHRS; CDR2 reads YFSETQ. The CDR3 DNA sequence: TGCGCCAGCAGCTTGGCGGCTGGCCGCACAGATACGCAGTATTTT. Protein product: CASSLAAGRTDTQYF.

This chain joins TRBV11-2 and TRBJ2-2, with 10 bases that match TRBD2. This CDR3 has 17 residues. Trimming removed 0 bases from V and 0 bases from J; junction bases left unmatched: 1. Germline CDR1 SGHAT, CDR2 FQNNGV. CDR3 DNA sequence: TGTGCCAGCAGCTTAGATCTAGCGGGAGCGAACACCGGGGAGCTGTTTTTT. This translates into CASSLDLAGANTGELFF.

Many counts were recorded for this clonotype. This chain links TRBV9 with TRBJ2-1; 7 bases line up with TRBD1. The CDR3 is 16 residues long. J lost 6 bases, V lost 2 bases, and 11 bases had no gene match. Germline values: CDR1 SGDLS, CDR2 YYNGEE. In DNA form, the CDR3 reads TGTGCCAGCAGCGTCCCACACAGGGGTCTGGTCAATGAGCAGTTCTTC. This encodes CASSVPHRGLVNEQFF.

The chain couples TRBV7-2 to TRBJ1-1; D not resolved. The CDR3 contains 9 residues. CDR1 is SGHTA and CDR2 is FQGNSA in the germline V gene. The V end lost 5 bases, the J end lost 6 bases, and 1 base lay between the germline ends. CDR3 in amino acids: CASSAEAFF. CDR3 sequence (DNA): TGTGCCAGCAGCGCTGAAGCTTTCTTT.

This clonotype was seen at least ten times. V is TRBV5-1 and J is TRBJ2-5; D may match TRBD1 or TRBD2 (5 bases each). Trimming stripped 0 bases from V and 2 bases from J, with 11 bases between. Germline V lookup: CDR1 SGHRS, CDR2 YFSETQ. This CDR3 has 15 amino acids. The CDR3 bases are TGCGCCAGCAGCTTGGTGTCAGGGAGTCAAGAGACCCAGTACTTC. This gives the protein CASSLVSGSQETQYF.

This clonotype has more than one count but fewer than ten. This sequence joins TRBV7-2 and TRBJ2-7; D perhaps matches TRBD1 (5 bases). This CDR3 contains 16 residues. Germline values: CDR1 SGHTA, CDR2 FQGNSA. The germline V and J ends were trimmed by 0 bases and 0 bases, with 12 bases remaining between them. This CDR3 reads CASSLALGPSSYEQYF. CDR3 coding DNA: TGTGCCAGCAGCTTAGCGCTGGGGCCGAGCTCCTACGAGCAGTACTTC.

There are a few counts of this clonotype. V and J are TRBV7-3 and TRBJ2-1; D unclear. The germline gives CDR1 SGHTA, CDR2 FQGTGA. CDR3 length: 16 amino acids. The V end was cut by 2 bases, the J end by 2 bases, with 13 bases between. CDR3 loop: CASSLVLQSTYNEQFF. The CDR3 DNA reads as TGTGCCAGCAGCTTAGTTTTGCAATCGACCTACAATGAGCAGTTCTTC.

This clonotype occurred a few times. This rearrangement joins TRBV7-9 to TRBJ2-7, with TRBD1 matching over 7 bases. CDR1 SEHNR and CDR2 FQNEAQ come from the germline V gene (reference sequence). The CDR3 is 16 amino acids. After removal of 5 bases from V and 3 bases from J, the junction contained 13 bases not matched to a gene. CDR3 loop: CASSLGTAKHLYEQYF. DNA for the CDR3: TGTGCCAGCAGCCTCGGGACAGCTAAGCATCTCTACGAGCAGTACTTC.

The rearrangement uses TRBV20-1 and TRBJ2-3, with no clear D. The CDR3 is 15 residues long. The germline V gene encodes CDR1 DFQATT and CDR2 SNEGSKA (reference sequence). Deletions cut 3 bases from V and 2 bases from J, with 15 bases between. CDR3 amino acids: CSASSTPPDTDTQYF. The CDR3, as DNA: TGCAGTGCTAGCAGCACTCCCCCTGACACAGATACGCAGTATTTT.

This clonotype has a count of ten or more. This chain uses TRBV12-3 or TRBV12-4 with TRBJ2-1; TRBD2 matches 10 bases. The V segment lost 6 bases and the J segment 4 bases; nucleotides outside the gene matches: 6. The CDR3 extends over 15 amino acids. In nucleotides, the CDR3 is TGTGCCAGCAGACGACTAGCGGGTTCTTACAATGAGCAGTTCTTC. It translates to CASRRLAGSYNEQFF.

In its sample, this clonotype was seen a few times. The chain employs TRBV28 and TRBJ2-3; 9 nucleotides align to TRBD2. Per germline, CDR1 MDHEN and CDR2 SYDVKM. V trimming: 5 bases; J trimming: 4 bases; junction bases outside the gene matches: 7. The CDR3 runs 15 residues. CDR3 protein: CASSRGSGSPDTQYF. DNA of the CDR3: TGTGCCAGCAGTAGAGGTAGCGGGAGTCCAGATACGCAGTATTTT.

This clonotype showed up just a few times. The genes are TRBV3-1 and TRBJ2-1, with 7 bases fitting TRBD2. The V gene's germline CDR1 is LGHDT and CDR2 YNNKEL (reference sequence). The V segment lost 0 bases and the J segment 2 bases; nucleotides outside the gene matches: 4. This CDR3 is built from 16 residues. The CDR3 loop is CASSQDTSDTYNEQFF. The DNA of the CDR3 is TGTGCCAGCAGCCAAGATACTAGCGATACCTACAATGAGCAGTTCTTC.

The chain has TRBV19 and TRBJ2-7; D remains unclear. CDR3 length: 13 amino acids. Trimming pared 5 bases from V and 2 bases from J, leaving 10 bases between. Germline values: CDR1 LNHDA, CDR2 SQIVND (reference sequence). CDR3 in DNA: TGTGCCAGTAGTCACACTGGACCCTACGAGCAGTACTTC. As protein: CASSHTGPYEQYF.

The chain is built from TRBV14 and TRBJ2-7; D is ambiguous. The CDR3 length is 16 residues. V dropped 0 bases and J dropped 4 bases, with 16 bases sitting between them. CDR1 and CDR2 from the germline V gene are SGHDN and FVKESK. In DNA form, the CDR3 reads TGTGCCAGCAGCCAAGAGGGTCAGCCCAGCCCATACGAGCAGTACTTC. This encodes CASSQEGQPSPYEQYF. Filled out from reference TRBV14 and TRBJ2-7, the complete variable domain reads EAGVTQFPSHSVIEKGQTVTLRCDPISGHDNLYWYRRVMGKEIKFLLHFVKESKQDESGMPNNRFLAERTGGTYSTLKVQPAELEDSGVYFCASSQEGQPSPYEQYFGPGTRLTVT.

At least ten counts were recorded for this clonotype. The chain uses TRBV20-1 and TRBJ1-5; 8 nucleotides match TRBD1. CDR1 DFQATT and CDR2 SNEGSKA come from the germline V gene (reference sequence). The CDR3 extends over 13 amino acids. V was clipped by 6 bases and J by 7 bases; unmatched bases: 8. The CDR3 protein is CSAPGQGAQPQHF. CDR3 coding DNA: TGCAGTGCCCCAGGGCAGGGGGCCCAGCCCCAGCATTTT.

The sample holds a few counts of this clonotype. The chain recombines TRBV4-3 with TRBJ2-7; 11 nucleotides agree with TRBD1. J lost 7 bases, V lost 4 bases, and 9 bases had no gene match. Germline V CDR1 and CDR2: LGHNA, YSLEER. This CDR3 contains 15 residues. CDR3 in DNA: TGCGCCAGCAGCCGGCTAGGACAGGGGGCGGATGAGCAGTACTTC. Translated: CASSRLGQGADEQYF.

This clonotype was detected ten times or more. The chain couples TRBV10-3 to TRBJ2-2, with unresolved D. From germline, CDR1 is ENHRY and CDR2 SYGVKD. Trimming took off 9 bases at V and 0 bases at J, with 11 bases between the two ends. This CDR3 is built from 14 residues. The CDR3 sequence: CAIGPYANTGELFF. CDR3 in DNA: TGTGCCATAGGACCTTACGCGAACACCGGGGAGCTGTTTTTT.

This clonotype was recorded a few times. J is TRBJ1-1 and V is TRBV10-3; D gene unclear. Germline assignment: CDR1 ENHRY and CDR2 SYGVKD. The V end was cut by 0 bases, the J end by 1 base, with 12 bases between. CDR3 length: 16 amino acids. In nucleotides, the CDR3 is TGTGCCATCAGTGAGTCAGGAGGGCTGGCGAACACTGAAGCTTTCTTT. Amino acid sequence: CAISESGGLANTEAFF.

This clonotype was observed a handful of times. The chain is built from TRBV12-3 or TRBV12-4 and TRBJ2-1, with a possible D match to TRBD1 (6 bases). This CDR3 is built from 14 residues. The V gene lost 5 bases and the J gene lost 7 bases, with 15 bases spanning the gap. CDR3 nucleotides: TGTGCCAGCAGTCCTGTGCAGGGGCAAAATGAGCAGTTCTTC. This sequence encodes CASSPVQGQNEQFF.

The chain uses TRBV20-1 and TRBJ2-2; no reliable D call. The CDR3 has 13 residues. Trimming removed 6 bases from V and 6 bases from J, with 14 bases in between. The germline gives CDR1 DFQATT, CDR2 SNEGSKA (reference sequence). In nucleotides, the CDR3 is TGCAGTGCCAAGGACGGAGTCGCCGGGGAGCTGTTTTTT. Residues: CSAKDGVAGELFF.

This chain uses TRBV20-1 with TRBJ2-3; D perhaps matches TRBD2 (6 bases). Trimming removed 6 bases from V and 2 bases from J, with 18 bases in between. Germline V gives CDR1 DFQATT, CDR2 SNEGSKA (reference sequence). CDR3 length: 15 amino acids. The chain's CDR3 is CSALDGLRDTDTQYF. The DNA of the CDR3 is TGCAGTGCCCTGGATGGCCTGCGGGACACAGATACGCAGTATTTT.